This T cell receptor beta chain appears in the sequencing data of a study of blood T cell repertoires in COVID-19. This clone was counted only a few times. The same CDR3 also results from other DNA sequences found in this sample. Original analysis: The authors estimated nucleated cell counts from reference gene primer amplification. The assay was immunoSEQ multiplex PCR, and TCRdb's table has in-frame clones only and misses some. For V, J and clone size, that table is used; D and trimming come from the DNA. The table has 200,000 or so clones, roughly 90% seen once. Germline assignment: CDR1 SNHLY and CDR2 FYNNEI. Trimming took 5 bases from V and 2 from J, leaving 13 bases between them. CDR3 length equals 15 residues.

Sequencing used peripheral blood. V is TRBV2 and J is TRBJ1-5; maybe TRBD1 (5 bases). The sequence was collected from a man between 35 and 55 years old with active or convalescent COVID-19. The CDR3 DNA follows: TGTGCCAGCAGTTTAGGACAAAGGGGCAATCAGCCCCAGCATTTT. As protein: CASSLGQRGNQPQHF. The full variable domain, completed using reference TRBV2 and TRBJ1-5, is EPEVTQTPSHQVTQMGQEVILRCVPISNHLYFYWYRQILGQKVEFLVSFYNNEISEKSEIFDDQFSVERPDGSNFTLKIRSTKLEDSAMYFCASSLGQRGNQPQHFGDGTRLSIL.